The 6 T cell receptor beta chains below were found in one sample sequenced in a study of T cell repertoires in cytomegalovirus infection. One entry per CDR3 protein results from TCRdb running MiXCR on the reads. The data contain about 530,000 distinct CDR3 sequences, 26% of them singletons. The specimen sequenced was PBMCs. The receptor source for this set is a human donor in good health (CMV status not recorded). Some clones in this sample may be carry-over from other donors' samples.

The rearrangement joins TRBV20-1 to TRBJ2-5; 8 bases are shared with TRBD1. Germline V gene lookup returns CDR1 DFQATT and CDR2 SNEGSKA (reference sequence). The CDR3 totals 13 residues. Trimming at V came to 6 bases and at J to 3 bases, leaving 6 bases not matched to a gene. As DNA, the CDR3 is TGCAGTGCAGGGTCGGACAGGGAAGAGACCCAGTACTTC. Its translation: CSAGSDREETQYF.

This clonotype came up many times. The chain employs TRBV6-1 and TRBJ2-1; 8 positions match TRBD1. Germline CDR1 reads MNHNS; CDR2 reads SASEGT. The CDR3 is made up of 13 amino acids. CDR3 in amino acids: CANSPRGQNEQFF. CDR3 coding DNA: TGTGCGAATTCGCCCAGGGGGCAAAATGAGCAGTTCTTC.

This clonotype was counted only a few times. The rearrangement joins TRBV27 to TRBJ2-7; D ambiguous. V was trimmed by 6 bases and J by 3 bases, leaving 12 bases between them. Per the germline V gene, CDR1 is MNHEY and CDR2 is SMNVEV (reference sequence). This CDR3 comprises 13 residues. In DNA form, the CDR3 reads TGTGCCAGCAGAAAAGGCCGCAGCTACGAGCAGTACTTC. Amino acids: CASRKGRSYEQYF.

The chain has TRBV20-1 and TRBJ2-2; D is ambiguous. This CDR3 contains 12 residues. Germline V gives CDR1 DFQATT, CDR2 SNEGSKA (reference sequence). Trimming stripped 1 base from V and 4 bases from J, with 4 bases between. The CDR3 region is CSARGITGELFF. The CDR3 bases are TGCAGTGCTAGAGGGATCACCGGGGAGCTGTTTTTT.

With regard to this clonotype: A read error is possible here, since a much larger clone lies one base away. J is TRBJ2-1 and V is TRBV7-2, with 7 bases matching TRBD1. The germline gives CDR1 SGHTA, CDR2 FQGNSA. The CDR3 runs 14 residues. The CDR3 coding sequence is TGTGTCAGCAGCCCAGGGACAGACTACAATGAGCAGTTCTTC. This codes for CVSSPGTDYNEQFF.

In this sample, this clonotype turned up many times. The chain links TRBV7-8 to TRBJ1-3, with D hard to call. CDR3 length: 15 residues. Trimming removed 1 base at V and 0 bases at J, with 7 bases between. Looked up from germline, CDR1 is SGHVS and CDR2 is FQNEAQ. The CDR3: CASSLVLSSGNTIYF. The DNA for the CDR3 is TGTGCCAGCAGCTTAGTTCTTAGCTCTGGAAACACCATATATTTT. The whole variable domain, remainder taken from reference TRBV7-8 and TRBJ1-3, is GAGVSQSPRYKVAKRGQDVALRCDPISGHVSLFWYQQALGQGPEFLTYFQNEAQLDKSGLPSDRFFAERPEGSVSTLKIQRTQQEDSAVYLCASSLVLSSGNTIYFGEGSWLTVV.